The 31 T cell receptor beta chains below all came from one sample that was sequenced in a study of blood T cell repertoires in COVID-19 (TCRdb year 2020). The library was prepared using the immunoSEQ multiplex PCR assay. TCRdb holds this immuneACCESS table with in-frame rearrangements only. Some clones are missing; in checked studies, unresolved V genes explain under half, and the rest has no known cause. Present in this sample are around 130,000 clones, approximately 85% of which were seen just once. Roughly 4% of the sample is held by the ten biggest clonotypes. Sequenced sample: peripheral blood. All receptors derive from a human donor in a cohort sampled during active COVID-19.

The chain is built from TRBV18 and TRBJ1-5; 8 nucleotides agree with TRBD1. Germline CDR1 reads KGHSH; CDR2 reads LQKENI. The ends lost 6 bases at V and 2 bases at J; junction bases unmatched: 0. The CDR3 spans 13 residues. CDR3 amino acids: CASSGQGNQPQHF. As DNA, the CDR3 is TGTGCCAGCTCGGGACAGGGCAATCAGCCCCAGCATTTT.

This chain uses TRBV6-4 with TRBJ2-2; a weak D match, TRBD1 (6 bases). The germline gives CDR1 MRHNA, CDR2 SNTAGT. The CDR3 spans 15 residues. V was pared by 5 bases and J by 7 bases, with 17 bases between. CDR3 sequence reads: CASSRVTGRVGELFF. CDR3 nucleotides: TGTGCCAGCAGTCGGGTCACAGGGAGAGTCGGGGAGCTGTTTTTT.

The chain recombines TRBV5-1 with TRBJ1-1; maybe TRBD1 (5 bases). The CDR3 sequence is 14 residues long. Germline-derived CDR1 and CDR2 are SGHRS and YFSETQ. V was pared by 3 bases and J by 0 bases, with 9 bases between. The CDR3 DNA reads TGCGCCAGCAGCTCGGGGGGGATGAACACTGAAGCTTTCTTT. This sequence encodes CASSSGGMNTEAFF.

V usage is TRBV7-2 and J usage is TRBJ2-3, with 8 bases aligning to TRBD2. The V segment lost 8 bases and the J segment 5 bases; nucleotides outside the gene matches: 6. Germline V gives CDR1 SGHTA, CDR2 FQGNSA. The CDR3 covers 13 residues. Here the CDR3 DNA reads TGTGCCAGCCGGCGGGGGGCCGAAGATACGCAGTATTTT. Its protein product is CASRRGAEDTQYF.

The chain combines TRBV21-1 with TRBJ2-5; no DNA check was done on the table's D call, TRBD2. TRBV21-1 is tagged as a pseudogene. This CDR3 is 14 amino acids long. The CDR3 loop reads CASSRSGGQETQYF. Written as DNA, the CDR3 is TGTGCCAGCAGCCGTTCTGGAGGGCAAGAGACCCAGTACTTC.

A note on this clone: Other DNA sequences from this sample encode an identical CDR3 as well. The chain carries TRBV30 and TRBJ1-1; D is undetermined. Trimming left V 2 bases short and J 1 base short, with 8 bases between. CDR3 length: 13 residues. CDR1 and CDR2 (germline): GTSNPN, SVGIG (reference sequence). The CDR3 DNA follows: TGTGCCTGGAGTCCACATTCGAACACTGAAGCTTTCTTT. It specifies CAWSPHSNTEAFF.

The gene calls are TRBV12-3 or TRBV12-4 and TRBJ1-1, with D possibly being TRBD1 (5 bases). Deletions cut 6 bases from V and 10 bases from J, with 12 bases between. The CDR3 covers 11 residues. The CDR3 DNA reads as TGTGCCAGCAGCTTGACGGGGGTAGCTTTCTTT. It translates to CASSLTGVAFF.

Points on this clone: One end of the junction does not line up with germline, which may come from a read error. V usage is TRBV7-7 and J usage is TRBJ2-5; TRBD2 is a possible D gene (7 bases). The CDR3 contains 15 residues. Germline values: CDR1 SSHAT, CDR2 FNYEAQ (reference sequence). In nucleotides, the CDR3 is TGTGCTAGCAGCTTACTACGCGGGGGCGGGGAGACCCAGTACTTC. This codes for CASSLLRGGGETQYF.

The chain joins TRBV11-3 to TRBJ2-2, with D maybe TRBD2 (5 bases). Deletions cut 2 bases from V and 2 bases from J, with 6 bases between. CDR3 length: 14 residues. CDR1 is SGHNT and CDR2 is YENEEA in the germline V gene. This CDR3 reads CASSLRGNTGELFF. CDR3 sequence (DNA): TGTGCCAGCAGCTTACGGGGTAACACCGGGGAGCTGTTTTTT.

The genes are TRBV27 and TRBJ2-4, with D possibly TRBD1 on 5 matching bases. This CDR3 contains 12 residues. V was shortened by 6 bases and J by 8 bases, with 11 bases between the two germline ends. Germline V gene lookup returns CDR1 MNHEY and CDR2 SMNVEV (reference sequence). Here the CDR3 DNA reads TGTGCCAGCAGCCACGACAGAGACATTCAGTACTTC. Its translation: CASSHDRDIQYF.

The rearrangement joins TRBV3-1 (or the pseudogene TRBV3-2) to TRBJ2-7; maybe TRBD2 (7 bases). Between the trimmed V and J ends, which lost 0 bases and 3 bases, there was a span of 15 bases. This CDR3 spans 16 amino acids. CDR1 and CDR2 from the germline V gene are LGHDT and YNNKEL (reference sequence). CDR3 bases: TGTGCCAGCAGCCAAGATGGTGGCGGGGGCAGCTACGAGCAGTACTTC. This sequence encodes CASSQDGGGGSYEQYF.

The V and J genes are TRBV7-2 and TRBJ2-2; 9 positions match TRBD2. V trimming: 8 bases; J trimming: 4 bases; junction bases outside the gene matches: 5. This CDR3 is 14 amino acids long. The germline V gene has CDR1 SGHTA and CDR2 FQGNSA. CDR3 in DNA: TGTGCCAGCCGGGCGGGAGGGGTCACCGGGGAGCTGTTTTTT. It yields the protein CASRAGGVTGELFF.

The CDR3 DNA is TGTGCCAGTAGTATAGTTGGACTAGCGGGAGCAGATACGCAGTATTTT. Amino acids: CASSIVGLAGADTQYF. The chain combines TRBV19 with TRBJ2-3; 13 bases agree with TRBD2. The CDR3 runs to 16 residues. J lost 4 bases, V lost 1 base, and 2 bases had no gene match. Germline CDR1 is LNHDA and CDR2 is SQIVND (reference sequence).

As to this clone: Within the sample, other DNA sequences also encode this same CDR3. This rearrangement joins TRBV7-2 to TRBJ2-5, with 11 positions matching TRBD1. This CDR3 is built from 15 residues. CDR1 and CDR2 (germline): SGHTA, FQGNSA. Trimming at V came to 4 bases and at J to 4 bases, leaving 5 bases not matched to a gene. The CDR3 DNA sequence: TGTGCCAGCAGCTCGGACAGGGGGCGCTTAGAGACCCAGTACTTC. Translation: CASSSDRGRLETQYF.

The chain links TRBV6-2 or TRBV6-3 to TRBJ2-5; 7 bases fit TRBD1. The junction had 11 bases not matched to a gene; V was cut back by 5 bases and J by 2 bases. The CDR3 sequence is 16 residues long. CDR1 MNHEY and CDR2 SVGEGT come from the germline V gene. CDR3 region: CASSPPRDRKQETQYF. CDR3 nucleotide sequence: TGTGCCAGCAGTCCCCCAAGGGACAGAAAACAAGAGACCCAGTACTTC.

The rearrangement links TRBV5-1 to TRBJ1-3; 8 bases map to TRBD1. CDR1 SGHRS and CDR2 YFSETQ come from the germline V gene. With V trimmed by 3 bases and J by 0 bases, 8 bases remained unmatched. CDR3 length: 17 residues. The CDR3 region has the DNA TGCGCCAGCAGCTCCTGGGGACAGGATATCTCTGGAAACACCATATATTTT. The encoded protein is CASSSWGQDISGNTIYF. The whole variable domain, remainder taken from reference TRBV5-1 and TRBJ1-3, is KAGVTQTPRYLIKTRGQQVTLSCSPISGHRSVSWYQQTPGQGLQFLFEYFSETQRNKGNFPGRFSGRQFSNSRSEMNVSTLELGDSALYLCASSSWGQDISGNTIYFGEGSWLTVV.

J is TRBJ2-7 and V is TRBV24-1, with D unclear. Germline V gives CDR1 KGHDR, CDR2 SFDVKD. The CDR3 is made up of 13 amino acids. The V and J ends lost 6 bases and 0 bases respectively, with 8 bases between them. The chain's CDR3 is CATSSPSSYEQYF. The CDR3 DNA reads TGTGCCACCAGTTCTCCTAGCTCCTACGAGCAGTACTTC.

This clone was counted once. The chain is built from TRBV7-2 and TRBJ1-2; 11 bases map to TRBD1. With 5 bases clipped from V and 6 bases from J, the junction kept 2 bases outside the gene matches. CDR1 is SGHTA and CDR2 is FQGNSA in the germline V gene. This CDR3 comprises 13 residues. CDR3 bases: TGTGCCAGCAGCCAGGGACAGGGGGATGGCTACACCTTC. It codes for CASSQGQGDGYTF.

The gene calls are TRBV4-3 and TRBJ2-7; TRBD2 aligns across 12 bases. This CDR3 has 16 amino acids. CDR1 is LGHNA and CDR2 is YSLEER in the germline V gene. The J segment lost 3 bases and the V segment lost 0 bases, leaving 3 bases of the junction unmatched. The CDR3 DNA sequence: TGCGCCAGCAGCCAAGAGTCTAGCGGGGGGGTCTACGAGCAGTACTTC. This sequence encodes CASSQESSGGVYEQYF.

Here the CDR3 DNA reads TGCGCCAGCAGCTCCCTGGGGACTAGCGGGAGTAATGAGCAGTTCTTC. Translation gives CASSSLGTSGSNEQFF. The chain uses TRBV5-1 and TRBJ2-1; 14 nucleotides agree with TRBD2. V trimming: 3 bases; J trimming: 7 bases; junction bases outside the gene matches: 6. Germline CDR1 SGHRS, CDR2 YFSETQ. The CDR3 has 16 residues.

CDR3 region: CASRTTPGTGRGNTIYF. CDR3 DNA: TGTGCCAGCAGAACTACCCCCGGGACAGGGAGGGGAAACACCATATATTTT. The V call is TRBV28, the J call TRBJ1-3; the match to TRBD1 covers 9 bases. V was clipped by 6 bases and J by 4 bases; unmatched bases: 13. CDR1 MDHEN and CDR2 SYDVKM come from the germline V gene. CDR3 length: 17 residues.

The chain uses TRBV5-4 and TRBJ2-5; perhaps TRBD2 as D (5 bases). The V end was cut by 4 bases, the J end by 1 base, with 17 bases between. CDR3 length: 16 residues. Looked up from germline, CDR1 is SGHNT and CDR2 is YYREEE (reference sequence). The CDR3 protein is CASSRGDGWGQETQYF. CDR3 bases: TGTGCCAGCAGCCGGGGTGATGGGTGGGGCCAAGAGACCCAGTACTTC.

V is TRBV2 and J is TRBJ1-2; TRBD1 might be the D (6 bases). CDR1 SNHLY and CDR2 FYNNEI come from the germline V gene. This CDR3 spans 14 amino acids. The ends were cut back, 3 bases at V and 2 bases at J, with 10 bases in the middle. CDR3 nucleotides: TGTGCCAGCAGTGATCGACAGGCCAACTATGGCTACACCTTC. Translation gives CASSDRQANYGYTF.

This clone has just one count. This sequence joins TRBV13 and TRBJ2-1; the match to TRBD2 covers 10 bases. The CDR3 spans 16 residues. The junction had 11 bases not matched to a gene; V was cut back by 5 bases and J by 7 bases. The germline V gene encodes CDR1 PRHDT and CDR2 FYEKMQ (reference sequence). The CDR3 nucleotides read TGTGCCAGCAGCCTGGGTCTAGCGGGAGATTCGAATGAGCAGTTCTTC. Protein sequence: CASSLGLAGDSNEQFF.

The rearrangement links TRBV5-6 to TRBJ2-4; no clear D. The CDR3 is 15 amino acids. CDR1 SGHDT and CDR2 YYEEEE come from the germline V gene. V lost 4 bases, J lost 3 bases, and 14 bases lay in between. CDR3 sequence reads: CASSTARGDKNIQYF. The CDR3, as DNA: TGTGCCAGCAGCACTGCACGAGGCGACAAAAACATTCAGTACTTC.

The chain has TRBV2 and TRBJ2-2; perhaps TRBD1 as D (5 bases). CDR1 is SNHLY and CDR2 is FYNNEI in the germline V gene. Trimming took off 3 bases at V and 2 bases at J, with 16 bases between the two ends. The CDR3 sequence is 17 residues long. For the CDR3, the DNA is TGTGCCAGCAGTGAGCACAGGCCAAAACTAAACACCGGGGAGCTGTTTTTT. Its translation: CASSEHRPKLNTGELFF.

The rearrangement links TRBV6-2 or TRBV6-3 to TRBJ2-2, with TRBD2 matching 7 bases. Per the germline V gene, CDR1 is MNHEY and CDR2 is SVGEGT. V lost 5 bases, J lost 0 bases, and 9 bases stayed unmatched. The CDR3 is 17 residues long. CDR3 nucleotides: TGTGCCAGCAGTGCGGCGGGTGCGGGGGCGAACACCGGGGAGCTGTTTTTT. This codes for CASSAAGAGANTGELFF.

The chain recombines TRBV10-1 with TRBJ2-5, with 13 bases lining up with TRBD2. The CDR3 extends over 16 amino acids. V gave up 4 bases and J gave up 2 bases; unmatched junction bases: 4. CDR1 is WNHNN and CDR2 is SYGVQD in the germline V gene (reference sequence). The chain's CDR3 is CASSGGLAGEQETQYF. In nucleotides, the CDR3 is TGCGCCAGCAGTGGTGGACTAGCGGGAGAACAAGAGACCCAGTACTTC.

The V gene is TRBV10-2, the J gene TRBJ1-6; D is uncertain. The CDR3 covers 16 residues. Deletions cut 0 bases from V and 5 bases from J, with 11 bases between. Germline V lookup: CDR1 WSHSY, CDR2 SAAADI. CDR3 in DNA: TGCGCCAGCAGTGAGTCTGCGGGGATTAATAATTCACCCCTCCACTTT. Amino acids: CASSESAGINNSPLHF.

This clone turned up a few times. The genes are TRBV30 and TRBJ1-2, with TRBD1 matching 8 bases. This CDR3 contains 14 residues. Trimming took 3 bases from V and 7 from J; bases not matched to a gene: 10. Per germline, CDR1 GTSNPN and CDR2 SVGIG (reference sequence). The CDR3 nucleotides are TGTGCCTGGAGATCACAGGACAGGGCTGCTGGCTACACCTTC. This sequence encodes CAWRSQDRAAGYTF.

This sequence joins TRBV5-1 and TRBJ2-7; TRBD1 is a possible D gene (5 bases). CDR3 length: 13 amino acids. V was cut by 3 bases and J by 3 bases, with 10 bases left in between. Per the germline V gene, CDR1 is SGHRS and CDR2 is YFSETQ. DNA for the CDR3: TGCGCCAGCAGCTCAGGGTACGGCTACGAGCAGTACTTC. Encoded protein: CASSSGYGYEQYF.